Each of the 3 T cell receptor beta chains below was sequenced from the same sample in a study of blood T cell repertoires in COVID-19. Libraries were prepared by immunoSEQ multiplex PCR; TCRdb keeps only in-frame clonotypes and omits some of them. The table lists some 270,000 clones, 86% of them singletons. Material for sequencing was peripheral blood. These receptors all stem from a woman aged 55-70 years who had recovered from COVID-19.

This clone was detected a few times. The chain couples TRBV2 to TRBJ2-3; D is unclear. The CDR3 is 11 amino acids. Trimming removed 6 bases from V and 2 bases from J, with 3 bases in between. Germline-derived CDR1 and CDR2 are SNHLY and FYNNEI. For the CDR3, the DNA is TGTGCCAGCAGCTTCACAGATACGCAGTATTTT. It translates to CASSFTDTQYF.

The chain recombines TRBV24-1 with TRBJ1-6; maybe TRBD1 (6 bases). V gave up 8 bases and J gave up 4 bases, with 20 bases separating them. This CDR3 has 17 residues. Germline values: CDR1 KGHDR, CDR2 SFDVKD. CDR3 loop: CATKTEDSKIYNSPLHF. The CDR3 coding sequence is TGTGCCACCAAGACTGAGGACAGCAAGATATATAATTCACCCCTCCACTTT.

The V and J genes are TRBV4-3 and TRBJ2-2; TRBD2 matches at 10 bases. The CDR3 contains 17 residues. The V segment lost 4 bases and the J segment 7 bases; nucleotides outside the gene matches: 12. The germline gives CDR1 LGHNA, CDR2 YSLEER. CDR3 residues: CASSRSTSGEFSGELFF. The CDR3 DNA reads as TGCGCCAGCAGCCGAAGCACTAGCGGGGAGTTCAGCGGGGAGCTGTTTTTT.